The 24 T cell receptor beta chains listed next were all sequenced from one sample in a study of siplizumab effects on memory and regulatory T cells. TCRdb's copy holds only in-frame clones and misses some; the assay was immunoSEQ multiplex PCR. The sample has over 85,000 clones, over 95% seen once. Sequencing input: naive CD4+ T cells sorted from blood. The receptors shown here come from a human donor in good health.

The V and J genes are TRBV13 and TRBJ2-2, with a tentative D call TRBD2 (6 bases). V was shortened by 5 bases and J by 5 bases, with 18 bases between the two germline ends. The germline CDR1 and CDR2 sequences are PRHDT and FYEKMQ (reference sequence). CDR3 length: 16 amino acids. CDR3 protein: CASSVERDFLTGELFF. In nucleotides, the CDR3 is TGTGCCAGCAGCGTGGAAAGGGACTTTTTAACCGGGGAGCTGTTTTTT.

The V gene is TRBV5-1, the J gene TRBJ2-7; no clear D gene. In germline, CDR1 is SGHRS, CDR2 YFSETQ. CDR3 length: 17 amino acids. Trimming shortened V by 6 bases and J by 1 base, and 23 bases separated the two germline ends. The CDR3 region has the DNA TGCGCCAGCAACCTGACACCCCTGGGATCGGGTTCCTACGAGCAGTACTTC. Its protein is CASNLTPLGSGSYEQYF. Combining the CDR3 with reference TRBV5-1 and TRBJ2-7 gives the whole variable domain KAGVTQTPRYLIKTRGQQVTLSCSPISGHRSVSWYQQTPGQGLQFLFEYFSETQRNKGNFPGRFSGRQFSNSRSEMNVSTLELGDSALYLCASNLTPLGSGSYEQYFGPGTRLTVT.

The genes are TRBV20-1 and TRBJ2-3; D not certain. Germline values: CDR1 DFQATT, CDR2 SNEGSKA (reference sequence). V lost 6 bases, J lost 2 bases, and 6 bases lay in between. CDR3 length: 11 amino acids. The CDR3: CSALPTDTQYF. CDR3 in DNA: TGCAGTGCGCTTCCCACAGATACGCAGTATTTT.

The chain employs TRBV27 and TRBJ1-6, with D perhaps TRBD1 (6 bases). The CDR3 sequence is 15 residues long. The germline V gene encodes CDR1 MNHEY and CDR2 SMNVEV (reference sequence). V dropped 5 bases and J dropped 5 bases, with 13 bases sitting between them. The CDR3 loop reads CASSRGYWDNSPLHF. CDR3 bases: TGTGCCAGCAGTAGGGGGTATTGGGATAATTCACCCCTCCACTTT.

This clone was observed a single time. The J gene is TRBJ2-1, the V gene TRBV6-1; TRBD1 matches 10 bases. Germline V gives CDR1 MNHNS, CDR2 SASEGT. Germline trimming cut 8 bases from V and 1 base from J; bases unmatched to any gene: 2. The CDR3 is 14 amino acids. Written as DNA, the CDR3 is TGTGCCAGCCGGACAGGGGGATCCTACAATGAGCAGTTCTTC. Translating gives CASRTGGSYNEQFF.

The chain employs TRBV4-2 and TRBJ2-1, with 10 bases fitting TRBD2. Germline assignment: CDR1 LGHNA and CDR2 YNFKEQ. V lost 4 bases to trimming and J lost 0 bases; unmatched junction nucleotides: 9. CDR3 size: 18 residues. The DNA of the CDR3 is TGTGCCAGCAGCCGGGGGGCTAGCGGGGGCCTCTCCTACAATGAGCAGTTCTTC. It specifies CASSRGASGGLSYNEQFF.

The CDR3, as DNA: TGCGCCAGCAGCTTGGAGGCTTGGGTAGGGACAGGGATCTACGAGCAGTACTTC. Its translation: CASSLEAWVGTGIYEQYF. The chain combines TRBV5-1 with TRBJ2-7; 9 nucleotides align to TRBD1. The J segment lost 3 bases and the V segment lost 0 bases, leaving 13 bases of the junction unmatched. Germline values: CDR1 SGHRS, CDR2 YFSETQ. This CDR3 region has 18 residues. The full variable domain, with the rest looked up from reference TRBV5-1 and TRBJ2-7, is KAGVTQTPRYLIKTRGQQVTLSCSPISGHRSVSWYQQTPGQGLQFLFEYFSETQRNKGNFPGRFSGRQFSNSRSEMNVSTLELGDSALYLCASSLEAWVGTGIYEQYFGPGTRLTVT.

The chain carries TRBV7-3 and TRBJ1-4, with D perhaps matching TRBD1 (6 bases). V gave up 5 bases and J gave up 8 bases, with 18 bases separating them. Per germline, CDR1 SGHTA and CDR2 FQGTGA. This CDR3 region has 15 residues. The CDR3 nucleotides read TGTGCCAGCAGCAGGACCGGGCTCCAGGGGGAAAAACTGTTTTTT. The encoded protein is CASSRTGLQGEKLFF.

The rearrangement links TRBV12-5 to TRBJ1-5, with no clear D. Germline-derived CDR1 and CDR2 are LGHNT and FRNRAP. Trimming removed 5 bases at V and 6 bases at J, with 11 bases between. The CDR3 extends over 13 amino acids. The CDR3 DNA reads TGTGCTAGTGGTCCGTTGCTTGGTCAGCCCCAGCATTTT. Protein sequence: CASGPLLGQPQHF. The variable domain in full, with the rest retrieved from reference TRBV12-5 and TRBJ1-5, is DARVTQTPRHKVTEMGQEVTMRCQPILGHNTVFWYRQTMMQGLELLAYFRNRAPLDDSGMPKDRFSAEMPDATLATLKIQPSEPRDSAVYFCASGPLLGQPQHFGDGTRLSIL.

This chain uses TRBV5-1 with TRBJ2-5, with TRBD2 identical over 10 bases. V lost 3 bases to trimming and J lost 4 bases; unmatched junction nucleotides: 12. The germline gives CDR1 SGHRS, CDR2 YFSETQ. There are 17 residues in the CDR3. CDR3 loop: CASSSGPLAGGAETQYF. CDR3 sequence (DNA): TGCGCCAGCAGCTCGGGGCCTTTAGCGGGGGGAGCAGAGACCCAGTACTTC.

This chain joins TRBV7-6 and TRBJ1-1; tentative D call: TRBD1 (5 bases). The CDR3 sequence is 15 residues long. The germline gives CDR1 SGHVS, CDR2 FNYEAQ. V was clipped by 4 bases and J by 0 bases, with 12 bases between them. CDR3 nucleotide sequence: TGTGCCAGCAGCTCCATGGGGGAGATGAACACTGAAGCTTTCTTT. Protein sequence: CASSSMGEMNTEAFF.

The CDR3, as DNA: TGTGCCAGCAGTTTACAGGGGCTCGGGAATCAGCCCCAGCATTTT. Translated, it gives CASSLQGLGNQPQHF. The rearrangement uses TRBV28 and TRBJ1-5; D possibly corresponds to TRBD1 (6 bases). V was pared by 2 bases and J by 4 bases, with 12 bases between. Germline V gene sequence: CDR1 MDHEN, CDR2 SYDVKM. This CDR3 contains 15 residues.

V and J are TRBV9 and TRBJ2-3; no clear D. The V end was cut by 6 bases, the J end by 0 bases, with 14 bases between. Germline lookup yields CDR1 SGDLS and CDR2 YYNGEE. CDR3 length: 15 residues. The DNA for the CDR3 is TGTGCCAGCACCACCTTGGGCCGGAGCACAGATACGCAGTATTTT. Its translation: CASTTLGRSTDTQYF.

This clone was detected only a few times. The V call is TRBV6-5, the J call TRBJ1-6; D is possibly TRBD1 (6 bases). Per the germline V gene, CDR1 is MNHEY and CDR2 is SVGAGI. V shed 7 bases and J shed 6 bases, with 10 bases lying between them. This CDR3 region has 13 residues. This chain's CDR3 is CASTDSINSPLHF. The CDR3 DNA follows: TGTGCCAGCACGGACAGCATTAATTCACCCCTCCACTTT.

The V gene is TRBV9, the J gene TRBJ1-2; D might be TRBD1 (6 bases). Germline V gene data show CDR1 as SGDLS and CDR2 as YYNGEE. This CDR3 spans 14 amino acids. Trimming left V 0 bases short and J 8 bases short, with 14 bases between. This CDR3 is CASSVGEGVGGYTF. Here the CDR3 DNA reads TGTGCCAGCAGCGTAGGCGAGGGGGTAGGGGGCTACACCTTC. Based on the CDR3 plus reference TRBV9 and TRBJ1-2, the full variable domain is DSGVTQTPKHLITATGQRVTLRCSPRSGDLSVYWYQQSLDQGLQFLIQYYNGEERAKGNILERFSAQQFPDLHSELNLSSLELGDSALYFCASSVGEGVGGYTFGSGTRLTVV.

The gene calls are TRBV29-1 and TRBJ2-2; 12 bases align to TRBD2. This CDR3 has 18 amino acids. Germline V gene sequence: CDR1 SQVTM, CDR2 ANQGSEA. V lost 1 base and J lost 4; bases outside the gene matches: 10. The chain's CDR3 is CSVEAPLAGGRLTGELFF. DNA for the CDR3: TGCAGCGTTGAAGCCCCCCTAGCGGGGGGGCGACTCACCGGGGAGCTGTTTTTT.

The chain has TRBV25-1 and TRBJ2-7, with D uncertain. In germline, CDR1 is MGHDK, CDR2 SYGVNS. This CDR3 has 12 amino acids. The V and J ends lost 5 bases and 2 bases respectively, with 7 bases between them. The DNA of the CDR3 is TGTGCCAGCAGTCCAAGAGCCTACGAGCAGTACTTC. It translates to CASSPRAYEQYF.

The DNA of the CDR3 is TGTGCCAGCAGCGTGTCGAGGGCCTGGGGGAACACTGAAGCTTTCTTT. Amino acids: CASSVSRAWGNTEAFF. This rearrangement joins TRBV9 to TRBJ1-1; D unresolved. CDR1 and CDR2 (germline): SGDLS, YYNGEE. V lost 2 bases and J lost 1, with 15 bases in between. The CDR3 has 16 residues.

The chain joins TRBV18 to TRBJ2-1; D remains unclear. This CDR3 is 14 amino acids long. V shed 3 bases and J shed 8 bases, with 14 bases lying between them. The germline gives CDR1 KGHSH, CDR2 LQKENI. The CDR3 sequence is CASSPETVGYEQFF. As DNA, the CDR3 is TGTGCCAGCTCACCGGAAACAGTTGGGTATGAGCAGTTCTTC.

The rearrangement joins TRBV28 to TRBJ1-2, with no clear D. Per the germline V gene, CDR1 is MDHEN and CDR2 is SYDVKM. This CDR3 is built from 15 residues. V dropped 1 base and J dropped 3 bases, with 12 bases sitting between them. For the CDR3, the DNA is TGTGCCAGCAGTTTATACTGGGGAGGTGACTATGGCTACACCTTC. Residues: CASSLYWGGDYGYTF.

CDR3 region: CASRPASSYEQYF. CDR3 nucleotide sequence: TGTGCCAGCAGGCCAGCGAGCTCCTACGAGCAGTACTTC. The chain is built from TRBV6-5 and TRBJ2-7; D remains unclear. The CDR3 runs to 13 residues. V was shortened by 6 bases and J by 0 bases, with 9 bases between the two germline ends. Germline V gives CDR1 MNHEY, CDR2 SVGAGI.

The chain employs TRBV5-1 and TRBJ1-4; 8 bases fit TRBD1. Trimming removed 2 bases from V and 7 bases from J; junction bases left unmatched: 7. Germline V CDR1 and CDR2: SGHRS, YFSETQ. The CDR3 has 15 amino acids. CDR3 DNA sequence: TGCGCCAGCAGCTTCCGAACAGGGGGAATTGAAAAACTGTTTTTT. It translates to CASSFRTGGIEKLFF.

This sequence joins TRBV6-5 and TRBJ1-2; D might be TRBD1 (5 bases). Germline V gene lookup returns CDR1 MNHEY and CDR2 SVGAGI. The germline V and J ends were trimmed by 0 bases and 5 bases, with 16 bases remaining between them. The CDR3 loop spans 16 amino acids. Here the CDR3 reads CASSYSSSGGPYGYTF. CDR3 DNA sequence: TGTGCCAGCAGTTACTCGAGTAGCGGGGGACCGTATGGCTACACCTTC.

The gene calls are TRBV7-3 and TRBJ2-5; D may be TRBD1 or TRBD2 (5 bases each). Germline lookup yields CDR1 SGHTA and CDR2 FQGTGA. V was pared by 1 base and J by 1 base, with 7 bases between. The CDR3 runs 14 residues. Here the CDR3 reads CASSLRGSQETQYF. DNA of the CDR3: TGTGCCAGCAGCTTAAGGGGGAGCCAAGAGACCCAGTACTTC.